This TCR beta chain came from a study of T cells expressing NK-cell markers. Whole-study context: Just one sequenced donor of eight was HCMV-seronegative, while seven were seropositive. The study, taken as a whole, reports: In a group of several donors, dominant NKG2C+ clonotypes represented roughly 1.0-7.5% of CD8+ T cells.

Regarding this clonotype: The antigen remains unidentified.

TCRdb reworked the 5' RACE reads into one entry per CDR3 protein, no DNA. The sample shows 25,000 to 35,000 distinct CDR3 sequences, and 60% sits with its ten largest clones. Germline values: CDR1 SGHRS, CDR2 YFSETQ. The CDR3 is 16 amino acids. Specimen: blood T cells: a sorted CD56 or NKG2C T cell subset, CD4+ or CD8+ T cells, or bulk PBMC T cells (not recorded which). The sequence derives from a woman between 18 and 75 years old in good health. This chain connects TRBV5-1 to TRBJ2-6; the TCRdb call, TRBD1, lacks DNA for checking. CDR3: CASSPGAVSGANVLTF.